The entry below gives a single TCR beta chain sequence along with its context. Its antigen is undetermined. Possible read error: a much larger clone is one base away. The record originates from a study of T-cell reconstitution after alpha-beta-depleted transplantation in children. Notes on the study in general: Reported findings indicate that, about two months after transplant, alpha-beta T cells came from several hundred expanded clones, which were derived from non-depleted graft cells. For some patients, TCRbeta diversity was high at day 60 because of recipient T cells and thymic progenitors that survived.

Construction of the TCRbeta library involved unique molecular identifiers. TCRdb passed the PCR reads through MiXCR, listing each CDR3 protein once. The table shows roughly 300,000 distinct CDR3 sequences, with roughly 11% occurring only once. Looked up from germline, CDR1 is MGHDK and CDR2 is SYGVNS. This CDR3 comprises 14 residues. This material consisted of peripheral blood, taken 180 days after TCRalphabeta/CD19-depleted stem cell transplant. The sequence came from a male patient between 2 and 15 years old who had a stem cell transplant for chronic granulomatous disease, so the T cells may come from the graft donor. The V and J genes are TRBV25-1 and TRBJ2-1, with 8 bases lining up with TRBD1. The CDR3 reads CASIEGDRYNEQFF. In DNA, the CDR3 is TGTGCCAGCATTGAAGGGGACAGGTACAATGAGCAGTTCTTC. The full variable domain, its missing parts supplied by reference TRBV25-1 and TRBJ2-1, is EADIYQTPRYLVIGTGKKITLECSQTMGHDKMYWYQQDPGMELHLIHYSYGVNSTEKGDLSSESTVSRIRTEHFPLTLESARPSHTSQYLCASIEGDRYNEQFFGPGTRLTVL.